These 24 T cell receptor beta chains share one sample of origin, sequenced in a study of blood T cells in healthy people across ages. Combining a sample-barcoded 5' primer with a J-beta primer mix, a second PCR ran for roughly 7 to 12 cycles. TCRdb reanalysed the 5' RACE reads using MiXCR and keeps one entry per CDR3 protein. The profile shows 550,000 to 750,000 distinct CDR3 sequences, 21% of them singletons. Sequenced sample: blood. Receptors were obtained from a man aged 65 to 79 in good health.

V usage is TRBV5-1 and J usage is TRBJ1-1, with TRBD1 as a possible D gene (6 bases). The CDR3 has 16 amino acids. The V and J ends lost 0 bases and 1 base respectively, with 13 bases between them. Germline V lookup: CDR1 SGHRS, CDR2 YFSETQ. The DNA for the CDR3 is TGCGCCAGCAGCTTGGCTGGGGACACGGGGAACACTGAAGCTTTCTTT. As protein: CASSLAGDTGNTEAFF.

This clonotype was seen ten or more times. The chain joins TRBV7-9 to TRBJ2-5, with a tentative D call TRBD2 (6 bases). CDR1 and CDR2 from the germline V gene are SEHNR and FQNEAQ (reference sequence). This CDR3 region has 15 residues. The germline V and J ends were trimmed by 2 bases and 1 base, with 11 bases remaining between them. CDR3 DNA sequence: TGTGCCAGCAGCTTACCACTACTAGCCCAAGAGACCCAGTACTTC. It codes for CASSLPLLAQETQYF.

The V gene is TRBV7-2, the J gene TRBJ2-3; TRBD2 matches 9 bases. CDR3 length equals 15 residues. The J segment lost 6 bases and the V segment lost 5 bases, leaving 9 bases of the junction unmatched. Germline loops: CDR1 SGHTA, CDR2 FQGNSA. The CDR3 coding sequence is TGTGCCAGCAGCCGAGGCATTAGCGGGGGCGATACGCAGTATTTT. Its translation: CASSRGISGGDTQYF.

At least ten counts were recorded for this clonotype. The rearrangement uses TRBV6-1 and TRBJ2-5; 10 positions agree with TRBD2. The CDR3 covers 15 residues. Germline V gene sequence: CDR1 MNHNS, CDR2 SASEGT. V dropped 5 bases and J dropped 0; count of bases not matched to a gene: 3. The chain's CDR3 is CASSTGLAYQETQYF. The CDR3 DNA is TGTGCCAGCAGTACGGGACTAGCGTACCAAGAGACCCAGTACTTC.

The J gene is TRBJ2-4, the V gene TRBV3-1; D possibly corresponds to TRBD2 (6 bases). The ends were cut back, 0 bases at V and 1 base at J, with 10 bases in the middle. CDR1 is LGHDT and CDR2 is YNNKEL in the germline V gene (reference sequence). This CDR3 comprises 16 residues. For the CDR3, the DNA is TGTGCCAGCAGCCAAGACGGGGGAAGTGCCAAAAACATTCAGTACTTC. Translated, it gives CASSQDGGSAKNIQYF.

A few counts support this clonotype. The chain employs TRBV30 and TRBJ2-1, with D possibly called TRBD1 or TRBD2 (5 bases each). The CDR3 is 14 amino acids. The V end lost 1 base, the J end lost 7 bases, and 14 bases lay between the germline ends. Germline lookup yields CDR1 GTSNPN and CDR2 SVGIG (reference sequence). CDR3 sequence reads: CAWSGTGQRNEQFF. CDR3 DNA: TGTGCCTGGAGTGGGACGGGGCAAAGGAATGAGCAGTTCTTC.

This clonotype was observed at least ten times. This chain connects TRBV29-1 to TRBJ2-1; D is ambiguous. The CDR3 runs 10 residues. Germline V gene sequence: CDR1 SQVTM, CDR2 ANQGSEA. V lost 7 bases to trimming and J lost 5 bases, with 6 bases between them. CDR3 nucleotide sequence: TGCAGCGCCTACAACAATGAGCAGTTCTTC. This codes for CSAYNNEQFF.

This chain uses TRBV5-6 with TRBJ1-1; no definite D call. In germline, CDR1 is SGHDT, CDR2 YYEEEE. V was shortened by 0 bases and J by 2 bases, with 5 bases between the two germline ends. The CDR3 extends over 13 amino acids. CDR3 region: CASSLAPNTEAFF. The CDR3 DNA sequence: TGTGCCAGCAGCTTGGCCCCCAACACTGAAGCTTTCTTT.

The chain recombines TRBV2 with TRBJ2-5; unclear D gene. Germline CDR1 and CDR2: SNHLY and FYNNEI. The CDR3 loop spans 14 amino acids. Between the trimmed V and J ends, which lost 1 base and 2 bases, there was a span of 8 bases. The CDR3, as DNA: TGTGCCAGCAGTGAAGGGAGTAATCAAGAGACCCAGTACTTC. It specifies CASSEGSNQETQYF.

V and J are TRBV19 and TRBJ2-1, with 9 bases fitting TRBD2. Trimming removed 5 bases from V and 5 bases from J; junction bases left unmatched: 7. Germline CDR1 reads LNHDA; CDR2 reads SQIVND (reference sequence). The CDR3 extends over 15 amino acids. CDR3 residues: CASSSGLAFNNEQFF. The CDR3 region has the DNA TGTGCCAGTAGTTCAGGACTAGCGTTCAACAATGAGCAGTTCTTC.

In its sample, this clonotype was seen a few times. The chain carries TRBV4-2 and TRBJ2-5; 9 bases fit TRBD2. The better agreement between TRBJ2-1 and the DNA end casts doubt on the J call. The CDR3 length is 16 residues. The germline V gene has CDR1 LGHNA and CDR2 YNFKEQ. The CDR3 loop reads CASSQEPASGKNEQFF. CDR3 nucleotide sequence: TGTGCCAGCAGCCAAGAACCGGCTAGCGGGAAGAATGAGCAGTTCTTC.

This rearrangement joins TRBV5-1 to TRBJ2-5; D is uncertain. The better agreement between TRBJ2-7 and the DNA end casts doubt on the J call. Per the germline V gene, CDR1 is SGHRS and CDR2 is YFSETQ. This CDR3 contains 14 residues. This chain's CDR3 is CASSLSGEGHEQYF. Written as DNA, the CDR3 is TGCGCCAGCAGCCTTTCTGGGGAAGGGCACGAGCAGTACTTC.

At least ten counts were recorded for this clonotype. This chain connects TRBV7-8 to TRBJ2-2; a possible D gene is TRBD1 (5 bases). V lost 8 bases to trimming and J lost 0 bases, with 10 bases between them. Per germline, CDR1 SGHVS and CDR2 FQNEAQ. The CDR3 runs 14 residues. This CDR3 is CASRWTTNTGELFF. The CDR3, as DNA: TGTGCCAGCCGTTGGACAACGAACACCGGGGAGCTGTTTTTT.

The chain links TRBV28 to TRBJ2-5, with 8 bases that match TRBD1. The assigned J gene may be wrong: the sequence end matches TRBJ2-7 better. The CDR3 has 14 residues. Looked up from germline, CDR1 is MDHEN and CDR2 is SYDVKM. CDR3 coding DNA: TGTGCCAGCAGTATAGTACAGGGGGGATACGAGCAGTACTTC. Translation: CASSIVQGGYEQYF.

The chain employs TRBV6-5 and TRBJ2-1; 12 bases map to TRBD1. The CDR3 is 16 residues long. V shed 2 bases and J 6 bases; nucleotides not matched to a gene: 5. Looked up from germline, CDR1 is MNHEY and CDR2 is SVGAGI. The DNA for the CDR3 is TGTGCCAGCAGTTACGCCGGGACAGGGGGCTTCAATGAGCAGTTCTTC. It translates to CASSYAGTGGFNEQFF.

This clonotype was counted many times. The gene calls are TRBV20-1 and TRBJ2-5; D is unclear. The CDR3 covers 13 residues. The V end lost 0 bases, the J end lost 4 bases, and 9 bases lay between the germline ends. CDR1 is DFQATT, CDR2 SNEGSKA, per germline (reference sequence). Here the CDR3 reads CSARDEAGETQYF. Here the CDR3 DNA reads TGCAGTGCTAGAGATGAGGCAGGAGAGACCCAGTACTTC.

CDR3 residues: CASSQFTGGGYTF. DNA for the CDR3: TGCGCCAGCAGCCAATTCACAGGAGGGGGCTACACCTTC. The chain carries TRBV4-1 and TRBJ1-2; a weak D match, TRBD1 (5 bases). This CDR3 is built from 13 residues. Trimming removed 2 bases at V and 8 bases at J, with 12 bases between. Per germline, CDR1 MGHRA and CDR2 YSYEKL.

Regarding this clonotype: The CDR3 does not end in the conserved phenylalanine or tryptophan, so this is likely a read error. CDR3 nucleotides: TGTGCCAGCAGCTTTGCAGCCGGGACAGAAGACAATGAGCAGTTCTCC. This gives the protein CASSFAAGTEDNEQFS. The V gene is TRBV5-6, the J gene TRBJ2-1, with 7 bases identical to TRBD1. Germline CDR1 and CDR2: SGHDT and YYEEEE. This CDR3 spans 16 amino acids. V trimming: 2 bases; J trimming: 5 bases; junction bases outside the gene matches: 10.

This CDR3 is CASSQVAVNSNQPQHF. The CDR3 DNA reads TGCGCCAGCAGCCAAGTTGCGGTTAATAGCAATCAGCCCCAGCATTTT. The chain employs TRBV4-1 and TRBJ1-5; D remains unclear. Germline V gene data show CDR1 as MGHRA and CDR2 as YSYEKL. V was trimmed by 1 base and J by 0 bases, leaving 10 bases between them. This CDR3 region has 16 residues.

This clonotype came up a few times. The chain is built from TRBV6-5 and TRBJ1-2, with 7 bases aligning to TRBD1. J gave up 6 bases and V 4 bases, and 11 bases lay outside the gene matches. This CDR3 is 15 amino acids long. Germline CDR1 reads MNHEY; CDR2 reads SVGAGI. The CDR3 DNA sequence: TGTGCCAGCAGTTCCCGAGGAGGGGGCATACATGGCTACACCTTC. It encodes CASSSRGGGIHGYTF.

The chain joins TRBV10-2 to TRBJ1-5; the D gene is possibly TRBD1 (5 bases). Trimming pared 8 bases from V and 4 bases from J, leaving 12 bases between. Germline loops: CDR1 WSHSY, CDR2 SAAADI. The CDR3 consists of 13 residues. The CDR3 loop is CASGRDVNQPQHF. The CDR3 nucleotides are TGCGCCAGCGGGAGGGACGTAAATCAGCCCCAGCATTTT.

This clonotype was counted at least ten times. The chain carries TRBV11-2 and TRBJ2-5; D gene unclear. Trimming left V 5 bases short and J 7 bases short, with 11 bases between. Germline V CDR1 and CDR2: SGHAT, FQNNGV. There are 12 residues in the CDR3. CDR3 in amino acids: CASSQKGGTQYF. The CDR3 DNA reads TGTGCCAGCAGCCAAAAGGGCGGGACCCAGTACTTC.

Comment on this clonotype: The CDR3 does not end in the conserved phenylalanine or tryptophan, so this is likely a read error. No DNA is shown, since the ends of the CDR3 on it are uncertain; the CDR3 is the one TCRdb lists. V and J are TRBV21-1 and TRBJ2-1; the DNA was not used to check the table's D call, TRBD1. TRBV21-1 is labeled a pseudogene. The CDR3 length equals 14 residues, ends included. CDR3 sequence reads: CASSSTLANNEQFL.

The chain joins TRBV14 to TRBJ1-4, with unresolved D. The CDR3 sequence is 14 residues long. Trimming took off 1 base at V and 5 bases at J, with 8 bases between the two ends. CDR1 and CDR2 (germline): SGHDN, FVKESK. As DNA, the CDR3 is TGTGCCAGCAGCCAAGCGTCCGGGAATGAAAAACTGTTTTTT. Translated, it gives CASSQASGNEKLFF.